This passage covers 21 T cell receptor beta chains from one sample sequenced in a study of cytomegalovirus exposure and HLA in healthy donors. Use of 60 Vbeta and 13 Jbeta primers characterized the PCR. Clones were sequenced by immunoSEQ multiplex PCR, and TCRdb holds only the in-frame ones, with some missing. This sample has about 120,000 clones, with 15% to 20% found just once. Source material: PBMCs. These receptors all stem from a female donor in good health and CMV-seropositive.

There are a few counts of this clone. This chain uses TRBV28 with TRBJ2-7, with a possible D match to TRBD1 (6 bases). The germline V gene has CDR1 MDHEN and CDR2 SYDVKM. The V end was cut by 6 bases, the J end by 3 bases, with 15 bases between. This CDR3 comprises 14 residues. The CDR3 nucleotides are TGTGCCAGCAGCTCCCCGCAGGGGAGCTACGAGCAGTACTTC. Its translation: CASSSPQGSYEQYF. Drawing the rest from reference TRBV28 and TRBJ2-7, the complete variable domain is DVKVTQSSRYLVKRTGEKVFLECVQDMDHENMFWYRQDPGLGLRLIYFSYDVKMKEKGDIPEGYSVSREKKERFSLILESASTNQTSMYLCASSSPQGSYEQYFGPGTRLTVT.

V and J are TRBV9 and TRBJ2-2, with D maybe TRBD1 (6 bases). V lost 2 bases and J lost 1, with 18 bases in between. Germline V lookup: CDR1 SGDLS, CDR2 YYNGEE. This CDR3 spans 18 amino acids. CDR3 sequence reads: CASSVRQDPTLNTGELFF. As DNA, the CDR3 is TGTGCCAGCAGCGTCCGACAGGACCCGACGTTGAACACCGGGGAGCTGTTTTTT.

This clone has more than one count but fewer than ten. The V and J genes are TRBV6-5 and TRBJ1-6, with TRBD1 matching over 7 bases. The CDR3 length is 13 residues. V shed 6 bases and J 9 bases; nucleotides not matched to a gene: 5. Germline V gives CDR1 MNHEY, CDR2 SVGAGI. The CDR3: CASSPDRPSPLHF. The DNA of the CDR3 is TGTGCCAGCAGCCCGGACAGGCCTTCACCCCTCCACTTT.

Only a few counts were recorded for this clone. The chain is built from TRBV29-1 and TRBJ2-7; tentatively, D is TRBD1 (6 bases). There are 16 residues in the CDR3. Trimming stripped 8 bases from V and 2 bases from J, with 25 bases between. The V gene's germline CDR1 is SQVTM and CDR2 ANQGSEA. CDR3 nucleotide sequence: TGCAGCCCCGAACAGGGTACCGGGGTGCCCCCCTACGAGCAGTACTTC. It is translated as CSPEQGTGVPPYEQYF.

This clone was seen more than once but under ten times. The V and J genes are TRBV10-3 and TRBJ2-7; 11 bases match TRBD2. Per the germline V gene, CDR1 is ENHRY and CDR2 is SYGVKD. The CDR3 sequence is 15 residues long. The trim removed 4 bases at V and 6 bases at J, leaving 8 bases unmatched. CDR3 loop: CAISGQLAGAREQYF. The CDR3 nucleotides are TGTGCCATCAGTGGCCAACTAGCGGGGGCGCGCGAGCAGTACTTC.

This clone was counted a few times. CDR3 nucleotides: TGTGCCAGCAGTATCTCCGGGACAGGGGGATATGGCTACACCTTC. Protein: CASSISGTGGYGYTF. The chain has TRBV6-5 and TRBJ1-2; 11 bases are a match to TRBD1. Germline trimming cut 5 bases from V and 5 bases from J; bases unmatched to any gene: 7. Germline V gene data show CDR1 as MNHEY and CDR2 as SVGAGI. CDR3 size: 15 residues.

This clone was counted only a few times. The genes are TRBV4-3 and TRBJ2-3, with TRBD1 as a possible D gene (6 bases). Germline V gene data show CDR1 as LGHNA and CDR2 as YSLEER. Between the trimmed V and J ends, which lost 1 base and 4 bases, there was a span of 12 bases. The CDR3 is 15 amino acids. The CDR3 coding sequence is TGCGCCAGCAGCCAAGGAGGACAGTCCGCAGATACGCAGTATTTT. It is translated as CASSQGGQSADTQYF.

The chain carries TRBV19 and TRBJ1-4, with 11 positions matching TRBD1. The CDR3 runs to 15 residues. V gave up 6 bases and J gave up 8 bases; unmatched junction bases: 8. Germline V gene sequence: CDR1 LNHDA, CDR2 SQIVND (reference sequence). The CDR3 coding sequence is TGTGCCAGTAGGGACAGGGGGCAGAGTGAGGAAAAACTGTTTTTT. Its protein product is CASRDRGQSEEKLFF.

This clone was counted a few times. J is TRBJ1-2 and V is TRBV7-9; maybe TRBD1 (5 bases). The germline CDR1 and CDR2 sequences are SEHNR and FQNEAQ (reference sequence). Trimming cost V 5 bases and J 6 bases, with 19 bases left between them. This CDR3 region has 15 residues. The CDR3 reads CASSPLGGENDGYTF. DNA of the CDR3: TGTGCCAGCAGCCCACTGGGGGGGGAGAATGATGGCTACACCTTC.

The rearrangement links TRBV7-9 to TRBJ2-3; 7 bases are a match to TRBD1. J gave up 4 bases and V 4 bases, and 11 bases lay outside the gene matches. The CDR3 runs 16 residues. Germline V gene sequence: CDR1 SEHNR, CDR2 FQNEAQ (reference sequence). CDR3 DNA: TGTGCCAGCAGCTCGGTTCGACAGGGTGGCTCAGATACGCAGTATTTT. Protein sequence: CASSSVRQGGSDTQYF.

This clone was counted a few times. This rearrangement joins TRBV7-2 to TRBJ2-1, with D maybe TRBD2 (6 bases). V lost 2 bases to trimming and J lost 3 bases, with 14 bases between them. The CDR3 is 16 residues long. Germline CDR1 and CDR2: SGHTA and FQGNSA. This CDR3 reads CASSLSGQGGYNEQFF. Here the CDR3 DNA reads TGTGCCAGCAGCTTATCGGGGCAGGGAGGCTACAATGAGCAGTTCTTC. Combining the CDR3 with reference TRBV7-2 and TRBJ2-1 gives the whole variable domain GAGVSQSPSNKVTEKGKDVELRCDPISGHTALYWYRQSLGQGLEFLIYFQGNSAPDKSGLPSDRFSAERTGGSVSTLTIQRTQQEDSAVYLCASSLSGQGGYNEQFFGPGTRLTVL.

The chain links TRBV5-5 to TRBJ1-4; 7 bases line up with TRBD1. The CDR3 has 15 amino acids. Germline CDR1 reads SGHKS; CDR2 reads YYEKEE (reference sequence). Trimming removed 4 bases from V and 6 bases from J; junction bases left unmatched: 9. The DNA for the CDR3 is TGTGCCAGCAGCCTGATGACAGGGAGCTATGAAAAACTGTTTTTT. Protein sequence: CASSLMTGSYEKLFF.

There are a few counts of this clone. The J gene is TRBJ2-1, the V gene TRBV9; 11 nucleotides match TRBD2. The germline CDR1 and CDR2 sequences are SGDLS and YYNGEE. This CDR3 region has 17 residues. V lost 0 bases, J lost 6 bases, and 8 bases stayed unmatched. Here the CDR3 DNA reads TGTGCCAGCAGCGTAGCTTTACTAGCGGGGGCAGGCAATGAGCAGTTCTTC. The encoded protein is CASSVALLAGAGNEQFF.

The genes are TRBV4-3 and TRBJ2-3, with a weak D call TRBD1 (5 bases). The germline V gene encodes CDR1 LGHNA and CDR2 YSLEER. The CDR3 totals 18 residues. The V end lost 1 base, the J end lost 6 bases, and 23 bases lay between the germline ends. CDR3 DNA sequence: TGCGCCAGCAGCCAAGGAAGGGGTTCTGGAGTCTCGACGGATACGCAGTATTTT. Protein product: CASSQGRGSGVSTDTQYF.

The rearrangement joins TRBV5-1 to TRBJ1-1; D not resolved. Germline CDR1 and CDR2: SGHRS and YFSETQ. This CDR3 contains 15 residues. V dropped 0 bases and J dropped 5 bases, with 14 bases sitting between them. The CDR3 is CASSLGEFRGTEAFF. The CDR3 DNA is TGCGCCAGCAGCTTGGGGGAGTTCCGAGGAACTGAAGCTTTCTTT.

V and J are TRBV6-1 and TRBJ1-5; D remains unclear. CDR1 is MNHNS, CDR2 SASEGT, per germline. This CDR3 contains 14 residues. V was pared by 0 bases and J by 7 bases, with 10 bases between. The CDR3 region has the DNA TGTGCCAGCAGTGAAGCGCTTCGGAGGCAGCCCCAGCATTTT. It codes for CASSEALRRQPQHF.

The V and J genes are TRBV7-2 and TRBJ2-7; D possibly corresponds to TRBD2 (7 bases). CDR1 and CDR2 from the germline V gene are SGHTA and FQGNSA. Trimming left V 7 bases short and J 6 bases short, with 19 bases between. The CDR3 covers 14 residues. The CDR3: CASIEEGGRSEQYF. In DNA, the CDR3 is TGTGCCAGCATAGAGGAGGGGGGGCGTTCCGAGCAGTACTTC.

This clone was seen just once. The chain joins TRBV5-1 to TRBJ2-7; D is perhaps TRBD1 (6 bases). V gave up 0 bases and J gave up 2 bases, with 9 bases separating them. The CDR3 has 14 residues. Germline CDR1 SGHRS, CDR2 YFSETQ. CDR3 coding DNA: TGCGCCAGCAGCTTGGGACAGGCTACCTACGAGCAGTACTTC. Amino acid sequence: CASSLGQATYEQYF.

The chain joins TRBV5-4 to TRBJ1-1; possible D gene TRBD1, 5 bases. Germline values: CDR1 SGHNT, CDR2 YYREEE (reference sequence). V lost 6 bases and J 3 bases, leaving 21 bases between the germline ends. CDR3 length equals 16 residues. Here the CDR3 DNA reads TGTGCCAGCAAGCCGGGGGACGCTTTCCGGGACACTGAAGCTTTCTTT. Amino acid sequence: CASKPGDAFRDTEAFF.

This chain uses TRBV27 with TRBJ2-3; 13 bases line up with TRBD2. From germline, CDR1 is MNHEY and CDR2 SMNVEV (reference sequence). The CDR3 spans 17 residues. Trimming cost V 2 bases and J 5 bases; bases outside gene matches: 7. This CDR3 is CASSLPGTSGIVDTQYF. The CDR3 DNA sequence: TGTGCCAGCAGTTTACCAGGGACTAGCGGGATCGTAGATACGCAGTATTTT.

In its sample, this clone was seen a few times. Germline is not matched at one junction end, which may reflect a read error. The same CDR3 can be traced to other DNA sequences in this sample. The chain combines TRBV6-5 with TRBJ1-2, with D perhaps matching TRBD1 (5 bases). The CDR3 spans 14 residues. The germline V gene encodes CDR1 MNHEY and CDR2 SVGAGI. CDR3 nucleotides: TGTGCTAGCAGTTACGACAGACAAATCTATGGCTACACCTTC. Protein product: CASSYDRQIYGYTF.